This T cell receptor beta chain was identified in a study of OX40 agonist ivuxolimab in advanced cancers. Looking at the study overall: Eligibility admitted prior anti-PD-1, anti-PD-L1 or anti-CTLA-4 therapy; roughly 39% had some.

TCRdb's copy holds only in-frame clones and misses some; the assay was immunoSEQ multiplex PCR. The sample holds tens of thousands of clones; around 90% are singletons and the top ten take roughly 1.3%. To note about this clone: Its matching antigen is unknown.

Study-level results: Blood T cells, both CD4+ and CD8+, expanded clonally by week 6 at 0.1 to 3.0 mg/kg. Expanded peripheral T cell antigen specificity was not determined. Some nonresponders likewise displayed low normalized T-cell clonal expansion.

This CDR3 has 14 residues. Trimming cost V 1 base and J 11 bases; bases outside gene matches: 5. In germline, CDR1 is MDHEN, CDR2 SYDVKM. The specimen was CD4+ or CD8+ T cells sorted from blood, collected in a trial of the OX40 agonist ivuxolimab. This sequence was found in an adult with an advanced solid tumor such as melanoma, head and neck, liver or kidney cancer. This chain joins TRBV28 and TRBJ1-6, with 7 bases matching TRBD1. CDR3 loop: CASSLSGGVTPLHF. The CDR3 nucleotides are TGTGCCAGCAGTTTATCAGGGGGAGTGACACCCCTCCACTTT.